This is a list of T cell receptor beta chains from one sample in a study of T cell responses to AZD1222 COVID-19 vaccine. Only in-frame clones appear in the TCRdb table, and some are missing; sequencing was by immunoSEQ multiplex PCR. This table has roughly 90,000 clones, 85% to 90% appearing once. The sample consisted of peripheral blood, taken 28 days after the second AZD1222 dose. Receptors originate from an adult who received the AZD1222 COVID-19 vaccine. Each CDR3 is given with its conserved first and last residue. Each record gives: V gene, clone size, CDR3 protein. Clone size is not always given. Where it is, it says once, few, many or a class for expanded clones.

V: TRBV9
size: -
CDR3: CASSEQGGTEAFF

V: TRBV6-9
size: -
CDR3: CASSSMGVSVTEAFF

V: TRBV10-3
size: -
CDR3: CAIRAALLDLMNTEAFF

V: TRBV6-6
size: -
CDR3: CASSPWTGGGNNQPQHF

V: TRBV19
size: -
CDR3: CASSIRLDEQFF

V: TRBV10-1
size: once
CDR3: CASSEGNSPLHF

V: TRBV18
size: -
CDR3: CASSPPEEKLFF

V: TRBV19
size: -
CDR3: CASSHGEGQVRRTEAFF

V: TRBV5-6
size: -
CDR3: CASSSEGFSPLHF

V: TRBV9
size: -
CDR3: CASSVRGNTEAFF

V: TRBV7-9
size: -
CDR3: CASSLGQGETQYF

V: TRBV11-3
size: -
CDR3: CASSSPPRSNEQFF

V: TRBV2
size: once
CDR3: CASKGGRASNEQFF

V: TRBV6-5
size: -
CDR3: CASSPVWGWNTEAFF

V: TRBV18
size: -
CDR3: CASSPSWGSYNEQFF

V: TRBV19
size: -
CDR3: CASSGTAGTEAFF

V: TRBV10-3
size: once
CDR3: CATSLGLAGETGELFF

V: TRBV5-4
size: -
CDR3: CASSLAGGSDGYTF

V: TRBV6-5
size: once
CDR3: CASSYSQGGGEAFF

V: TRBV5-6
size: -
CDR3: CASSRRWVGTDTQYF

V: TRBV25-1
size: -
CDR3: CASSGGWVRNTEAFF

V: TRBV5-5
size: -
CDR3: CASSLEDWGEQFF

V: TRBV10-3
size: -
CDR3: CAISVERGGRRELFF

V: TRBV9
size: once
CDR3: CASSPRTRINGNTIYF

V: TRBV11-2
size: -
CDR3: CASSLGGQPKPEAFF

V: TRBV27
size: -
CDR3: CASSSSVGTSGYNEQFF

V: TRBV11-2
size: -
CDR3: CASSSGTGGFEQYF

V: TRBV9
size: -
CDR3: CASSVSSSGGSSYEQYF

V: TRBV11-3
size: -
CDR3: CASSWTSAYEQYF

V: TRBV27
size: -
CDR3: CASSPQIEYTEAFF

V: TRBV19
size: -
CDR3: CASRDRIKNIQYF

V: TRBV19
size: -
CDR3: CASSPLPGQGQYGYTF

V: TRBV9
size: few
CDR3: CASSVGGGIGETQYF

V: TRBV4-2
size: -
CDR3: CASSQDKGVFTDTQYF

V: TRBV6-2/TRBV6-3
size: few
CDR3: CASSEQWYGYTF

V: TRBV7-2
size: -
CDR3: CASSLGTSLQETQYF

V: TRBV5-6
size: -
CDR3: CASSKHLITSTDTQYF

V: TRBV18
size: -
CDR3: CASSVRPGGGGNQPQHF

V: TRBV6-5
size: -
CDR3: CASSYSDGNGYTF

V: TRBV29-1
size: -
CDR3: CSVGGGLGDSPLHF

V: TRBV9
size: once
CDR3: CASSVDTGAYYNEQFF

V: TRBV29-1
size: once
CDR3: CSATGGGNYGYTF

V: TRBV5-4
size: -
CDR3: CASSLGGIGFANTGELFF